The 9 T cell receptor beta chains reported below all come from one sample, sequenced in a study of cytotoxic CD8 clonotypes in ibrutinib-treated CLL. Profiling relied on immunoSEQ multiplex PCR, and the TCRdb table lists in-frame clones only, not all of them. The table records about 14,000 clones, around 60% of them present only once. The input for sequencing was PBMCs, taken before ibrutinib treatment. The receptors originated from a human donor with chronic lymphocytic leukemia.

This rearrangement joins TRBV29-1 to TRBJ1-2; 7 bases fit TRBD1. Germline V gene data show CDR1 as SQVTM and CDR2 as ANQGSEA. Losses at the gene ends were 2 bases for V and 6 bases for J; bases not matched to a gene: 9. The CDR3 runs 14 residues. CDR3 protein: CSVEFDRAGDGYTF. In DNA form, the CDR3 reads TGCAGCGTTGAATTTGACAGGGCCGGAGATGGCTACACCTTC.

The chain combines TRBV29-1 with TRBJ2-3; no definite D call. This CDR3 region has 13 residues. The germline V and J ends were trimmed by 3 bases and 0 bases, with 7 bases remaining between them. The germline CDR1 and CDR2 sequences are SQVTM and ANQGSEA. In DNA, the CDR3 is TGCAGCGTTGAGGAATCTAGCACAGATACGCAGTATTTT. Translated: CSVEESSTDTQYF.

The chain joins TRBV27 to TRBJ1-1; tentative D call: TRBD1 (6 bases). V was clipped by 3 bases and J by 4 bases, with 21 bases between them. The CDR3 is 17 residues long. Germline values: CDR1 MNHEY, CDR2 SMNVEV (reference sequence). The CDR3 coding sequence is TGTGCCAGCAGTTTGGGGTGGGGGGCGGAGGTTGGCACTGAAGCTTTCTTT. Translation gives CASSLGWGAEVGTEAFF.

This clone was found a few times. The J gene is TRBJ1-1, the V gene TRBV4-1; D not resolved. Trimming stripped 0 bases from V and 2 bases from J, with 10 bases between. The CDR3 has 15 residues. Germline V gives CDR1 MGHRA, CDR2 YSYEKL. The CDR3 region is CASSQEPGANTEAFF. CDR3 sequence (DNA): TGCGCCAGCAGCCAAGAACCGGGAGCAAACACTGAAGCTTTCTTT.

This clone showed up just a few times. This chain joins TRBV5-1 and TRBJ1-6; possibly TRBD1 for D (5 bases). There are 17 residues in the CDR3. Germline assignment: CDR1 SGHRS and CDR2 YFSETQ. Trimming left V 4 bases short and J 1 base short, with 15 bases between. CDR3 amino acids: CASSVGRLGSYNSPLHF. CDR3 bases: TGCGCCAGCAGCGTGGGACGGCTAGGGTCCTATAATTCACCCCTCCACTTT.

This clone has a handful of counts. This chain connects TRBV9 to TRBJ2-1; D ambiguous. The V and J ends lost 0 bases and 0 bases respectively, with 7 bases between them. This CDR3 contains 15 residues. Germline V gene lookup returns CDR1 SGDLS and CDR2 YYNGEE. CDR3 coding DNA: TGTGCCAGCAGCGTAGAGGTGAGCTCCTACAATGAGCAGTTCTTC. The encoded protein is CASSVEVSSYNEQFF.

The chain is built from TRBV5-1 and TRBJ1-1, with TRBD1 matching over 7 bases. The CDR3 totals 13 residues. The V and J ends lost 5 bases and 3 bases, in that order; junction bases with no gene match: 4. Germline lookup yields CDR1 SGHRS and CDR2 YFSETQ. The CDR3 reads CASRVTGDTEAFF. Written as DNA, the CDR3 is TGCGCCAGCAGGGTAACAGGGGACACTGAAGCTTTCTTT.

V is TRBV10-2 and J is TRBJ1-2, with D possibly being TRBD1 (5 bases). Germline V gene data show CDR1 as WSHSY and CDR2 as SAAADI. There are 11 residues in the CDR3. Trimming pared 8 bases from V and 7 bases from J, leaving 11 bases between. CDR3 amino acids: CASEGISGYTF. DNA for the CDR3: TGCGCCAGCGAGGGGATATCTGGCTACACCTTC.

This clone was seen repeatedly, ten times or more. The CDR3: CASSLVGGGNYGYTF. The CDR3 DNA reads as TGTGCCAGCAGCTTGGTAGGGGGCGGCAACTATGGCTACACCTTC. V is TRBV5-6 and J is TRBJ1-2, with 7 nucleotides matching TRBD1. Unmatched junction bases numbered 4, after V lost 0 bases and J lost 2 bases. Germline V lookup: CDR1 SGHDT, CDR2 YYEEEE. This CDR3 region has 15 residues.